This T cell receptor beta chain was identified in a study of Ad26.COV2.S vaccination and SARS-CoV-2 variants. Treatment defined: some 19 received Ad26.COV2.S at low or high dose, single or two shots; 5 received placebo; per-sample allocation not given. Following the first vaccine or placebo injection, samples were taken on day 63. Generated by immunoSEQ multiplex PCR, the TCRdb table keeps only in-frame clones and is missing some. The sample comprises about 450,000 clones, approximately 89% of which are singletons, and approximately 2.5% rests with the top ten. Trimming shortened V by 4 bases and J by 3 bases, and 17 bases separated the two germline ends. Germline CDR1 and CDR2: SGHRS and YFSETQ. The CDR3 has 16 amino acids.

This TCR was recovered from a person aged 18-65 years who received the Ad26.COV2.S COVID-19 vaccine or a placebo. The chain employs TRBV5-1 and TRBJ2-1; possibly TRBD1 or TRBD2 for D (5 bases each). This material consisted of peripheral blood, taken in a trial of Ad26.COV2.S vaccine versus placebo. In DNA form, the CDR3 reads TGCGCCAGCAGCCCGCCGGGGACCGGCAACTACAATGAGCAGTTCTTC. As protein: CASSPPGTGNYNEQFF. The full variable domain, completed using reference TRBV5-1 and TRBJ2-1, is KAGVTQTPRYLIKTRGQQVTLSCSPISGHRSVSWYQQTPGQGLQFLFEYFSETQRNKGNFPGRFSGRQFSNSRSEMNVSTLELGDSALYLCASSPPGTGNYNEQFFGPGTRLTVL.